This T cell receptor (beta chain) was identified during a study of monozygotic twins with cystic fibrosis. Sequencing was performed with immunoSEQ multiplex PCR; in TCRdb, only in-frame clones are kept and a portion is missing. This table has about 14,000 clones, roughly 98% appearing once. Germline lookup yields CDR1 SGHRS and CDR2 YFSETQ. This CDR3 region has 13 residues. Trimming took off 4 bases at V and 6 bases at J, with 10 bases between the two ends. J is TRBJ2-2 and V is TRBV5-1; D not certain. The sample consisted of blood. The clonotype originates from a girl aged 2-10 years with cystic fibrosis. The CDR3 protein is CASSQDVPGELFF. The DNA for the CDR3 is TGCGCCAGCAGCCAGGACGTCCCCGGGGAGCTGTTTTTT.